This T cell receptor beta chain was sequenced during a study of blood T cell repertoires in COVID-19. Study information: Samples taken during acute and convalescent COVID-19 were collected in the United States, Italy and Spain.

Trimming shortened V by 5 bases and J by 0 bases, and 11 bases separated the two germline ends. CDR3 size: 16 residues. Looked up from germline, CDR1 is SGHVS and CDR2 is FQNEAQ. In the authors' workflow: By means of reference gene primer amplification, nucleated cell counts were estimated. Data came from immunoSEQ multiplex PCR; TCRdb stores just in-frame clones and leaves some out. V, J and clone size were drawn from that table, and D and trimming were deduced from the DNA. This sample has around 150,000 clones, with about 80% found just once. The J gene is TRBJ2-6, the V gene TRBV7-8; D is perhaps TRBD1 (5 bases). Sequencing used peripheral blood. The TCR sequence derives from a man in his sixties or seventies with acute or convalescent COVID-19. The CDR3 coding sequence is TGTGCCAGCAGCGCGACAGTGCTCTCTGGGGCCAACGTCCTGACTTTC. Its translation: CASSATVLSGANVLTF.